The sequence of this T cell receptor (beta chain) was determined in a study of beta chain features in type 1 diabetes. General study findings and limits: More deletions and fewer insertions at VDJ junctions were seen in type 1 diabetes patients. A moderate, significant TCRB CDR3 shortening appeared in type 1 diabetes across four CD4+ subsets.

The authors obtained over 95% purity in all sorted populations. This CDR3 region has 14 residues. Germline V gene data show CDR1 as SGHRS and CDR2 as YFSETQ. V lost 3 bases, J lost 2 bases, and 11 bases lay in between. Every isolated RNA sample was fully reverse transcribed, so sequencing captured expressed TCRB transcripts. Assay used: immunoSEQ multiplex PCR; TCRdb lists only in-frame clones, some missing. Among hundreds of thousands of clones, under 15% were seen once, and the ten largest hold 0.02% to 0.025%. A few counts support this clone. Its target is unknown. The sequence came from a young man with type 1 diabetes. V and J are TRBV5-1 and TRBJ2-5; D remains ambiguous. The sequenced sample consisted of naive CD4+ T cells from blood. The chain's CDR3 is CASSSSYEQETQYF. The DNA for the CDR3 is TGCGCCAGCAGCTCCTCCTACGAACAAGAGACCCAGTACTTC. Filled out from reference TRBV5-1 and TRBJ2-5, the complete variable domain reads KAGVTQTPRYLIKTRGQQVTLSCSPISGHRSVSWYQQTPGQGLQFLFEYFSETQRNKGNFPGRFSGRQFSNSRSEMNVSTLELGDSALYLCASSSSYEQETQYFGPGTRLLVL.